The 28 T cell receptor beta chains given below trace back to one sample, sequenced in a study of persistence of HIV-infected CD4 T cells. These TCRs are of unknown antigen specificity. Sequencing used immunoSEQ version 4 in survey mode. Sequencing used immunoSEQ multiplex PCR; TCRdb keeps in-frame clones, though not all of them. The sample has 50,000 to 65,000 clones, about 69% seen once. The stimulus was an HIV-1 Gag 15-mer peptide pool, 1 ug/peptide/mL. Memory cells lacking CD40L and CD69 with high CD45RO were sorted. The sample was CD4+ T cells sorted from PBMCs after approximately 19-hour stimulation, taken from a patient who received antiretroviral therapy. The receptors were sampled from an adult man with HIV who was CMV-seropositive.

The rearrangement joins TRBV6-4 to TRBJ1-2, with D maybe TRBD1 (6 bases). V gave up 3 bases and J gave up 7 bases, with 12 bases separating them. Germline-derived CDR1 and CDR2 are MRHNA and SNTAGT. The CDR3 runs to 13 residues. The CDR3 coding sequence is TGTGCCAGCAGTGAATCGGGGGCTAGTGGCTACACCTTC. As protein: CASSESGASGYTF.

CDR3 in DNA: TGTGCCAGCAGGCCGGGTCCTACGGTTGGGGGCTACACCTTC. Its protein product is CASRPGPTVGGYTF. The chain uses TRBV5-8 and TRBJ1-2; no reliable D call. Germline CDR1 and CDR2: SGHTS and YDEGEE. The CDR3 consists of 14 residues. Trimming shortened V by 5 bases and J by 8 bases, and 19 bases separated the two germline ends.

V usage is TRBV28 and J usage is TRBJ2-6; D is unclear. Germline V gene lookup returns CDR1 MDHEN and CDR2 SYDVKM. The germline V and J ends were trimmed by 6 bases and 0 bases, with 12 bases remaining between them. The CDR3 length is 16 residues. The CDR3 is CASSLIESSGANVLTF. The CDR3 nucleotides are TGTGCCAGCAGCTTGATTGAGAGCTCTGGGGCCAACGTCCTGACTTTC.

The chain employs TRBV27 and TRBJ2-1; a weak D match, TRBD2 (6 bases). V gave up 4 bases and J gave up 5 bases, with 18 bases separating them. This CDR3 has 16 amino acids. The V gene's germline CDR1 is MNHEY and CDR2 SMNVEV (reference sequence). The CDR3 region is CASSWRRGPGDNEQFF. As DNA, the CDR3 is TGTGCCAGCAGTTGGAGGAGGGGCCCCGGGGACAATGAGCAGTTCTTC.

This chain links TRBV18 with TRBJ1-5; D is unclear. The CDR3 totals 15 residues. Germline CDR1 reads KGHSH; CDR2 reads LQKENI. V lost 3 bases and J 1 base, leaving 10 bases between the germline ends. Written as DNA, the CDR3 is TGTGCCAGCTCACCCGGGAAGCTAAGCAATCAGCCCCAGCATTTT. This translates into CASSPGKLSNQPQHF. Based on the CDR3 plus reference TRBV18 and TRBJ1-5, the full variable domain is NAGVMQNPRHLVRRRGQEARLRCSPMKGHSHVYWYRQLPEEGLKFMVYLQKENIIDESGMPKERFSAEFPKEGPSILRIQQVVRGDSAAYFCASSPGKLSNQPQHFGDGTRLSIL.

This chain connects TRBV12-5 to TRBJ1-1; a weak D match, TRBD1 (6 bases). The germline V gene has CDR1 LGHNT and CDR2 FRNRAP. The CDR3 is made up of 12 amino acids. With 8 bases removed from V and 9 bases from J, the gap between germline ends came to 16 bases. The CDR3 is CASQGQSDKAFF. The CDR3 DNA follows: TGTGCTAGTCAAGGACAGAGTGATAAAGCTTTCTTT. Complete variable domain (other parts from reference TRBV12-5 and TRBJ1-1): DARVTQTPRHKVTEMGQEVTMRCQPILGHNTVFWYRQTMMQGLELLAYFRNRAPLDDSGMPKDRFSAEMPDATLATLKIQPSEPRDSAVYFCASQGQSDKAFFGQGTRLTVV.

This clone was counted between two and nine times. The V call is TRBV7-2, the J call TRBJ1-2; D uncertain. The length of the CDR3 is 14 residues. V lost 5 bases and J lost 0, with 10 bases in between. Per the germline V gene, CDR1 is SGHTA and CDR2 is FQGNSA. The chain's CDR3 is CASSTRRTNYGYTF. The CDR3 DNA follows: TGTGCCAGCAGCACTCGAAGGACTAACTATGGCTACACCTTC. The variable domain in full, with the rest retrieved from reference TRBV7-2 and TRBJ1-2, is GAGVSQSPSNKVTEKGKDVELRCDPISGHTALYWYRQSLGQGLEFLIYFQGNSAPDKSGLPSDRFSAERTGGSVSTLTIQRTQQEDSAVYLCASSTRRTNYGYTFGSGTRLTVV.

The rearrangement links TRBV9 to TRBJ2-2; TRBD1 matches at 10 bases. This CDR3 comprises 15 residues. The V and J ends lost 4 bases and 4 bases, in that order; junction bases with no gene match: 4. Germline loops: CDR1 SGDLS, CDR2 YYNGEE. The CDR3 DNA is TGTGCCAGCAGCCCAGGACAGGGGGGCACCGGGGAGCTGTTTTTT. This translates into CASSPGQGGTGELFF.

On this clone itself: Other DNA variants within this sample encode the same CDR3. The gene calls are TRBV2 and TRBJ1-2, with D perhaps TRBD1 (5 bases). This CDR3 comprises 13 residues. Germline-derived CDR1 and CDR2 are SNHLY and FYNNEI. Trimming removed 3 bases at V and 2 bases at J, with 7 bases between. The CDR3 loop is CASSEEGNYGYTF. The CDR3 region has the DNA TGTGCCAGCAGTGAGGAGGGGAACTATGGCTACACCTTC.

In this sample, this clone turned up once. The rearrangement links TRBV28 to TRBJ1-5; D is unresolved. V was shortened by 5 bases and J by 3 bases, with 11 bases between the two germline ends. The CDR3 has 14 residues. The germline CDR1 and CDR2 sequences are MDHEN and SYDVKM. CDR3 sequence (DNA): TGTGCCAGCAGTCCAAACGGGAACAATCAGCCCCAGCATTTT. Translation gives CASSPNGNNQPQHF.

This chain uses TRBV27 with TRBJ1-5; 7 bases map to TRBD1. J lost 4 bases, V lost 7 bases, and 7 bases had no gene match. Germline V CDR1 and CDR2: MNHEY, SMNVEV (reference sequence). This CDR3 comprises 14 residues. This CDR3 reads CASKGGGSNQPQHF. The CDR3 DNA sequence: TGTGCCAGCAAGGGAGGGGGCTCAAATCAGCCCCAGCATTTT.

Here the CDR3 DNA reads TGTGCCAGCAGCCATTCCCTCCGGAGGGGGGCCAATGAGCAGTTCTTC. This encodes CASSHSLRRGANEQFF. The V gene is TRBV3-1 (or the pseudogene TRBV3-2), the J gene TRBJ2-1; D is tentatively TRBD1 or TRBD2 (6 bases each). The ends were cut back, 3 bases at V and 6 bases at J, with 18 bases in the middle. The CDR3 length is 16 residues. CDR1 and CDR2 (germline): LGHDT, YNNKEL (reference sequence).

The rearrangement uses TRBV13 and TRBJ1-3; tentative D call: TRBD1 (5 bases). V was pared by 6 bases and J by 4 bases, with 19 bases between. Germline CDR1 is PRHDT and CDR2 is FYEKMQ (reference sequence). The CDR3 runs to 16 residues. The CDR3 DNA is TGTGCCAGCAGACACCTGAGGGGCGCGAGGGGAAACACCATATATTTT. It yields the protein CASRHLRGARGNTIYF. Supplemented by reference TRBV13 and TRBJ1-3, the full variable domain reads AAGVIQSPRHLIKEKRETATLKCYPIPRHDTVYWYQQGPGQDPQFLISFYEKMQSDKGSIPDRFSAQQFSDYHSELNMSSLELGDSALYFCASRHLRGARGNTIYFGEGSWLTVV.

In its sample, this clone was seen a few times. The V and J genes are TRBV5-1 and TRBJ1-1; D is perhaps TRBD1 (6 bases). The CDR3 consists of 15 residues. Germline-derived CDR1 and CDR2 are SGHRS and YFSETQ. V lost 1 base and J 3 bases, leaving 13 bases between the germline ends. Here the CDR3 DNA reads TGCGCCAGCAGCTTGTGGGGGGGCCCTGACACTGAAGCTTTCTTT. As protein: CASSLWGGPDTEAFF. The variable domain in full, with the rest retrieved from reference TRBV5-1 and TRBJ1-1, is KAGVTQTPRYLIKTRGQQVTLSCSPISGHRSVSWYQQTPGQGLQFLFEYFSETQRNKGNFPGRFSGRQFSNSRSEMNVSTLELGDSALYLCASSLWGGPDTEAFFGQGTRLTVV.

J is TRBJ1-1 and V is TRBV3-1 (or the pseudogene TRBV3-2); TRBD1 matches 9 bases. The germline V gene encodes CDR1 LGHDT and CDR2 YNNKEL (reference sequence). This CDR3 is 13 amino acids long. The J segment lost 7 bases and the V segment lost 4 bases, leaving 4 bases of the junction unmatched. The CDR3 sequence: CASSPGQGFEAFF. In DNA, the CDR3 is TGTGCCAGCAGCCCGGGACAGGGATTTGAAGCTTTCTTT.

The chain combines TRBV5-4 with TRBJ1-2, with D perhaps matching TRBD1 (6 bases). CDR1 and CDR2 from the germline V gene are SGHNT and YYREEE (reference sequence). V lost 2 bases to trimming and J lost 4 bases, with 15 bases between them. The length of the CDR3 is 15 residues. CDR3 coding DNA: TGTGCCAGCAGCTTAGGGACACGCGACCTCTATGGCTACACCTTC. Encoded protein: CASSLGTRDLYGYTF.

This chain links TRBV3-1 (or the pseudogene TRBV3-2) with TRBJ2-1; D tentatively reads TRBD1 or TRBD2 (5 bases each). CDR3 length equals 16 residues. CDR1 and CDR2 (germline): LGHDT, YNNKEL (reference sequence). V was cut by 4 bases and J by 0 bases, with 13 bases left in between. CDR3 DNA sequence: TGTGCCAGCAGCCGAGGGGCCACGAGCTCCTACAATGAGCAGTTCTTC. This codes for CASSRGATSSYNEQFF.

The chain uses TRBV11-2 and TRBJ1-1, with a possible D match to TRBD1 (5 bases). Trimming left V 5 bases short and J 11 bases short, with 21 bases between. Germline V gene data show CDR1 as SGHAT and CDR2 as FQNNGV. The CDR3 has 14 amino acids. The CDR3 reads CASSPFRGMPTAFF. CDR3 in DNA: TGTGCCAGCAGCCCCTTCCGGGGGATGCCAACGGCTTTCTTT.

The sample holds many counts of this clone. This chain joins TRBV5-1 and TRBJ1-5; D is ambiguous. The V and J ends lost 0 bases and 4 bases respectively, with 8 bases between them. CDR1 and CDR2 (germline): SGHRS, YFSETQ. The CDR3 has 14 amino acids. For the CDR3, the DNA is TGCGCCAGCAGCTTGGGACCGGAGAATCAGCCCCAGCATTTT. As protein: CASSLGPENQPQHF.

This clone was counted a few times. This rearrangement joins TRBV18 to TRBJ1-2; 9 bases align to TRBD1. With 3 bases clipped from V and 4 bases from J, the junction kept 3 bases outside the gene matches. Germline V CDR1 and CDR2: KGHSH, LQKENI. The CDR3 extends over 14 amino acids. Written as DNA, the CDR3 is TGTGCCAGCTCACCCAAGGGACAGGGCTATGGCTACACCTTC. Its protein product is CASSPKGQGYGYTF.

The sample holds a few counts of this clone. The chain links TRBV7-3 to TRBJ1-1; D might be TRBD1 (5 bases). The V and J ends lost 4 bases and 4 bases respectively, with 10 bases between them. The CDR3 runs to 13 residues. The germline V gene encodes CDR1 SGHTA and CDR2 FQGTGA. DNA of the CDR3: TGTGCCAGCAGCTCCGGGCAGGGCACTGAAGCTTTCTTT. It yields the protein CASSSGQGTEAFF. Filled out from reference TRBV7-3 and TRBJ1-1, the complete variable domain reads GAGVSQTPSNKVTEKGKYVELRCDPISGHTALYWYRQSLGQGPEFLIYFQGTGAADDSGLPNDRFFAVRPEGSVSTLKIQRTERGDSAVYLCASSSGQGTEAFFGQGTRLTVV.

The chain uses TRBV18 and TRBJ1-6, with TRBD1 matching 7 bases. CDR1 and CDR2 (germline): KGHSH, LQKENI. The CDR3 totals 15 residues. V was pared by 3 bases and J by 10 bases, with 9 bases of the junction left unmatched. The CDR3 loop reads CASSPKTGINSPLHF. Written as DNA, the CDR3 is TGTGCCAGCTCACCTAAGACAGGGATCAACTCACCCCTCCACTTT.

V usage is TRBV29-1 and J usage is TRBJ2-2, with 8 bases that match TRBD1. The trim removed 6 bases at V and 3 bases at J, leaving 15 bases unmatched. CDR1 SQVTM and CDR2 ANQGSEA come from the germline V gene. This CDR3 is 17 amino acids long. CDR3 nucleotides: TGCAGCGTCCGGACAGGGAAACGTATCGAGGACACCGGGGAGCTGTTTTTT. Residues: CSVRTGKRIEDTGELFF.

The chain recombines TRBV30 with TRBJ1-3; D remains ambiguous. Trimming removed 2 bases from V and 4 bases from J, with 15 bases in between. CDR1 is GTSNPN, CDR2 SVGIG, per germline (reference sequence). The CDR3 runs to 15 residues. CDR3 nucleotide sequence: TGTGCCTGGAGTCGTTCCGCCGTGGGAGGAAACACCATATATTTT. Amino acids: CAWSRSAVGGNTIYF. The full variable domain, with the rest looked up from reference TRBV30 and TRBJ1-3, is SQTIHQWPATLVQPVGSPLSLECTVEGTSNPNLYWYRQAAGRGLQLLFYSVGIGQISSEVPQNLSASRPQDRQFILSSKKLLLSDSGFYLCAWSRSAVGGNTIYFGEGSWLTVV.

The chain combines TRBV6-5 with TRBJ1-4; 7 nucleotides align to TRBD1. CDR1 MNHEY and CDR2 SVGAGI come from the germline V gene. CDR3 length: 14 amino acids. The V gene end was trimmed by 2 bases and the J gene end by 8 bases; junction bases not matched to a gene: 5. The CDR3 DNA sequence: TGTGCCAGCAGTTACAGGGGGCTTGGAGAAAAACTGTTTTTT. Amino acids: CASSYRGLGEKLFF.

Written as DNA, the CDR3 is TGTGCCAGCAGCTTATTGGGACTCCCGCCCGGGAACATTCAGTACTTC. This sequence encodes CASSLLGLPPGNIQYF. This chain joins TRBV7-9 and TRBJ2-4, with a possible D match to TRBD2 (6 bases). Trimming stripped 2 bases from V and 7 bases from J, with 18 bases between. Per germline, CDR1 SEHNR and CDR2 FQNEAQ (reference sequence). The CDR3 loop spans 16 amino acids.

The rearrangement uses TRBV3-1 (or the pseudogene TRBV3-2) and TRBJ1-1; no clear D. The CDR3 covers 14 residues. The germline CDR1 and CDR2 sequences are LGHDT and YNNKEL (reference sequence). The germline V and J ends were trimmed by 0 bases and 1 base, with 6 bases remaining between them. The CDR3 DNA is TGTGCCAGCAGCCAAGATCGGCAGAACACTGAAGCTTTCTTT. It translates to CASSQDRQNTEAFF.

The CDR3 sequence: CASSPNTYTQYF. The DNA for the CDR3 is TGTGCCAGCAGCCCAAATACATATACGCAGTATTTT. The rearrangement uses TRBV14 and TRBJ2-3; no clear D gene. Germline V gene data show CDR1 as SGHDN and CDR2 as FVKESK. The length of the CDR3 is 12 residues. Trimming stripped 4 bases from V and 7 bases from J, with 9 bases between.